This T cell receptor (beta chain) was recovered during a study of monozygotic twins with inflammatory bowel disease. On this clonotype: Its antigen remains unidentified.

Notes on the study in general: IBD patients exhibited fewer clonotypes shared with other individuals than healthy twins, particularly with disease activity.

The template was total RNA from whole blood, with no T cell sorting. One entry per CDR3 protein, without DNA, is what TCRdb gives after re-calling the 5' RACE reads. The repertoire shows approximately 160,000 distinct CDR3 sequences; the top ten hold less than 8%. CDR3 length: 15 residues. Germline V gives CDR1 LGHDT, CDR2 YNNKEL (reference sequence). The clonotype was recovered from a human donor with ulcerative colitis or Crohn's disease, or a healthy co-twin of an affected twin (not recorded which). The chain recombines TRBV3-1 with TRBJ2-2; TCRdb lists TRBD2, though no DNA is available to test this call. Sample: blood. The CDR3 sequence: CASGRLGTNTGELFF. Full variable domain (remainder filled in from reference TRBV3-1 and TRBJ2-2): DTAVSQTPKYLVTQMGNDKSIKCEQNLGHDTMYWYKQDSKKFLKIMFSYNNKELIINETVPNRFSPKSPDKAHLNLHINSLELGDSAVYFCASGRLGTNTGELFFGEGSRLTVL.